The 24 T cell receptor beta chains in this list originate from one sample, sequenced in a study of blood T cell repertoires in COVID-19. The data were produced by immunoSEQ multiplex PCR, yet TCRdb's version contains in-frame clones alone and is incomplete. The sample lists about 170,000 clones, about 83% seen once, with less than 3.5% in the top ten. The sequenced sample was peripheral blood. These receptors were taken from an elderly woman with COVID-19, enrolled during active disease.

This chain joins TRBV29-1 and TRBJ1-2, with D perhaps matching TRBD1 (6 bases). The CDR3 runs 13 residues. Germline CDR1 SQVTM, CDR2 ANQGSEA. V was clipped by 6 bases and J by 1 base, with 12 bases between them. CDR3 protein: CSVRGHFNYGYTF. CDR3 sequence (DNA): TGCAGCGTCCGGGGACATTTTAACTATGGCTACACCTTC. Looking up the rest from reference TRBV29-1 and TRBJ1-2 gives the full variable domain: SAVISQKPSRDICQRGTSLTIQCQVDSQVTMMFWYRQQPGQSLTLIATANQGSEATYESGFVIDKFPISRPNLTFSTLTVSNMSPEDSSIYLCSVRGHFNYGYTFGSGTRLTVV.

This clone showed up just a few times. V gene TRBV5-6 combines with J gene TRBJ2-7; D is perhaps TRBD2 (5 bases). V shed 1 base and J shed 4 bases, with 12 bases lying between them. The CDR3 covers 14 residues. Germline V gene data show CDR1 as SGHDT and CDR2 as YYEEEE. CDR3 DNA: TGTGCCAGCAGCTTGAGGGAAGGGAGTTACGAGCAGTACTTC. Protein product: CASSLREGSYEQYF.

Here the CDR3 reads CASRRDYNEQFF. The CDR3, as DNA: TGTGCCAGCAGGCGGGACTACAATGAGCAGTTCTTC. The V call is TRBV2, the J call TRBJ2-1; D perhaps matches TRBD2 (6 bases). Germline V CDR1 and CDR2: SNHLY, FYNNEI. V lost 6 bases and J lost 3, with 6 bases in between. This CDR3 contains 12 residues.

The rearrangement links TRBV7-3 to TRBJ2-1, with 11 bases lining up with TRBD2. Germline V gives CDR1 SGHTA, CDR2 FQGTGA. CDR3 length: 16 residues. The ends lost 5 bases at V and 9 bases at J; junction bases unmatched: 12. CDR3: CASSPQVAGGLGEQFF. The CDR3 nucleotides are TGTGCCAGCAGCCCGCAAGTAGCGGGGGGGCTCGGTGAGCAGTTCTTC.

J is TRBJ1-5 and V is TRBV19; D is unclear. Germline V gene data show CDR1 as LNHDA and CDR2 as SQIVND (reference sequence). Trimming pared 7 bases from V and 0 bases from J, leaving 13 bases between. The CDR3 runs 15 residues. The CDR3 nucleotides read TGTGCCAGTAATCGAGAACAGTATAGCAATCAGCCCCAGCATTTT. It yields the protein CASNREQYSNQPQHF.

The chain carries TRBV5-6 and TRBJ2-1; a possible D gene is TRBD2 (6 bases). The CDR3 has 16 amino acids. From germline, CDR1 is SGHDT and CDR2 YYEEEE. V was clipped by 2 bases and J by 4 bases, with 16 bases between them. The DNA of the CDR3 is TGTGCCAGCAGCTTCCCCCGGACTGGGGGGTACAATGAGCAGTTCTTC. Protein sequence: CASSFPRTGGYNEQFF.

This clone was recorded once. The J gene is TRBJ2-7, the V gene TRBV10-3, with a possible D match to TRBD2 (6 bases). The germline CDR1 and CDR2 sequences are ENHRY and SYGVKD. The CDR3 has 18 amino acids. V gave up 3 bases and J gave up 5 bases, with 26 bases separating them. CDR3 loop: CAISEAPPEREVDDEQYF. The CDR3 DNA sequence: TGTGCCATCAGTGAAGCCCCTCCGGAGAGGGAGGTCGACGACGAGCAGTACTTC.

This chain links TRBV19 with TRBJ2-1; 15 nucleotides agree with TRBD2. In germline, CDR1 is LNHDA, CDR2 SQIVND (reference sequence). The CDR3 contains 15 residues. V lost 2 bases to trimming and J lost 10 bases; unmatched junction nucleotides: 3. The CDR3 spells CASSIRTSGRGEQFF. As DNA, the CDR3 is TGTGCCAGTAGTATAAGGACTAGCGGGAGGGGCGAGCAGTTCTTC.

The chain recombines TRBV21-1 with TRBJ2-7; whether TRBD1, the table's D call, matches the DNA was not checked. TRBV21-1 is tagged as a pseudogene. The CDR3 sequence is 15 residues long. The CDR3 reads CASSANRGASYEQYF. In DNA form, the CDR3 reads TGTGCCAGCAGCGCTAACAGGGGGGCTTCCTACGAGCAGTACTTC.

The rearrangement uses TRBV7-2 and TRBJ2-5, with 8 bases matching TRBD1. V lost 5 bases to trimming and J lost 4 bases; unmatched junction nucleotides: 9. The CDR3 is 15 residues long. Germline V gene data show CDR1 as SGHTA and CDR2 as FQGNSA. CDR3 nucleotide sequence: TGTGCCAGCAGCCTCCGGACAGGGAACGCAGAGACCCAGTACTTC. Its protein product is CASSLRTGNAETQYF.

The genes are TRBV3-1 (or the pseudogene TRBV3-2) and TRBJ2-7, with TRBD2 identical over 12 bases. V lost 4 bases, J lost 6 bases, and 7 bases stayed unmatched. This CDR3 contains 15 residues. The germline V gene encodes CDR1 LGHDT and CDR2 YNNKEL (reference sequence). Written as DNA, the CDR3 is TGTGCCAGCAGCCTCCTAGCGGGAGGGCTGGCCGAGCAGTACTTC. As protein: CASSLLAGGLAEQYF.

The genes are TRBV6-5 and TRBJ1-2, with 11 bases lining up with TRBD1. After removal of 5 bases from V and 8 bases from J, the junction contained 4 bases not matched to a gene. CDR1 and CDR2 from the germline V gene are MNHEY and SVGAGI. The CDR3 runs to 13 residues. The CDR3 bases are TGTGCCAGCAGTATGGGACAGGGGGTGGGCTACACCTTC. Its protein is CASSMGQGVGYTF.

This clone was seen once. J is TRBJ2-3 and V is TRBV7-3, with 10 bases matching TRBD2. The germline gives CDR1 SGHTA, CDR2 FQGTGA. CDR3 length: 16 amino acids. V trimming: 4 bases; J trimming: 6 bases; junction bases outside the gene matches: 10. CDR3: CASSSTSGGAGDTQYF. The CDR3 region has the DNA TGTGCCAGCAGCTCCACCAGCGGGGGGGCGGGGGATACGCAGTATTTT.

This chain joins TRBV6-6 and TRBJ1-5; the match to TRBD1 covers 11 bases. The germline V gene has CDR1 MNHNY and CDR2 SVGAGI (reference sequence). Unmatched junction bases numbered 6, after V lost 6 bases and J lost 5 bases. The CDR3 sequence is 15 residues long. Written as DNA, the CDR3 is TGTGCCAGCAGAACTGGACAGGGGGCGGATCAGCCCCAGCATTTT. This encodes CASRTGQGADQPQHF.

J is TRBJ1-6 and V is TRBV4-3, with 8 bases that match TRBD1. The V gene end was trimmed by 4 bases and the J gene end by 8 bases; junction bases not matched to a gene: 7. The CDR3 extends over 15 amino acids. The germline CDR1 and CDR2 sequences are LGHNA and YSLEER. This CDR3 reads CASSLQDREYSPLHF. The CDR3 DNA follows: TGCGCCAGCAGCCTTCAGGACAGGGAATATTCACCCCTCCACTTT.

The chain is built from TRBV24-1 and TRBJ2-7, with a possible D match to TRBD2 (7 bases). The length of the CDR3 is 14 residues. The V end was cut by 4 bases, the J end by 3 bases, with 12 bases between. Germline CDR1 and CDR2: KGHDR and SFDVKD. The CDR3 region has the DNA TGTGCCACCAGTGAAGGGGGAGGGTTCTACGAGCAGTACTTC. Translating gives CATSEGGGFYEQYF.

The gene calls are TRBV18 and TRBJ2-7; TRBD2 matches 8 bases. With 4 bases clipped from V and 3 bases from J, the junction kept 8 bases outside the gene matches. This CDR3 contains 15 residues. Germline CDR1 reads KGHSH; CDR2 reads LQKENI. The CDR3 DNA is TGTGCCAGCTCACTGTTGACTAGCGAGTTCTACGAGCAGTACTTC. Amino acid sequence: CASSLLTSEFYEQYF.

The J gene is TRBJ1-1, the V gene TRBV6-2 or TRBV6-3; D is possibly TRBD1 (6 bases). The V end was cut by 5 bases, the J end by 8 bases, with 12 bases between. Germline CDR1 reads MNHEY; CDR2 reads SVGEGT. CDR3 length: 12 amino acids. The DNA of the CDR3 is TGTGCCAGCAGTAACTACAGGGAGGAAGCTTTCTTT. Protein product: CASSNYREEAFF.

The chain couples TRBV9 to TRBJ2-1; the match to TRBD2 covers 8 bases. This CDR3 has 14 residues. From germline, CDR1 is SGDLS and CDR2 YYNGEE. V lost 1 base, J lost 4 bases, and 1 base stayed unmatched. CDR3 region: CASSVTSGYNEQFF. In DNA form, the CDR3 reads TGTGCCAGCAGCGTAACTAGCGGATACAATGAGCAGTTCTTC.

The CDR3 bases are TGTGCCAGCCGCGCCTGGGGGGATGGCACTGAAGCTTTCTTT. Its translation is CASRAWGDGTEAFF. The chain uses TRBV2 and TRBJ1-1; a weak D match, TRBD1 (5 bases). Germline loops: CDR1 SNHLY, CDR2 FYNNEI. Trimming shortened V by 8 bases and J by 4 bases, and 17 bases separated the two germline ends. The CDR3 contains 14 residues.

This chain links TRBV18 with TRBJ2-7; D might be TRBD1 (6 bases). CDR1 and CDR2 (germline): KGHSH, LQKENI. CDR3 length: 15 amino acids. V shed 2 bases and J shed 6 bases, with 17 bases lying between them. The CDR3 sequence: CASSPMANRVGEQYF. CDR3 in DNA: TGTGCCAGCTCACCAATGGCGAACAGGGTTGGCGAGCAGTACTTC.

The rearrangement uses TRBV18 and TRBJ2-5; D is unclear. The ends were cut back, 3 bases at V and 0 bases at J, with 8 bases in the middle. The CDR3 totals 14 residues. Germline CDR1 reads KGHSH; CDR2 reads LQKENI. DNA for the CDR3: TGTGCCAGCTCACCGACATTTTACCAAGAGACCCAGTACTTC. Protein: CASSPTFYQETQYF.

J is TRBJ1-2 and V is TRBV12-3 or TRBV12-4; 8 nucleotides align to TRBD1. This CDR3 has 12 amino acids. V lost 3 bases and J lost 12; bases outside the gene matches: 6. CDR3 loop: CASSFRGLVHTF. CDR3 nucleotide sequence: TGTGCCAGCAGTTTCAGGGGGCTAGTCCACACCTTC.

The genes are TRBV20-1 and TRBJ2-1; 14 bases align to TRBD2. V lost 3 bases to trimming and J lost 12 bases; unmatched junction nucleotides: 10. The CDR3 contains 15 residues. The germline CDR1 and CDR2 sequences are DFQATT and SNEGSKA (reference sequence). The CDR3 loop reads CSASERTSGRSGQFF. CDR3 nucleotide sequence: TGCAGTGCTAGTGAACGGACTAGCGGGAGGTCTGGGCAGTTCTTC.